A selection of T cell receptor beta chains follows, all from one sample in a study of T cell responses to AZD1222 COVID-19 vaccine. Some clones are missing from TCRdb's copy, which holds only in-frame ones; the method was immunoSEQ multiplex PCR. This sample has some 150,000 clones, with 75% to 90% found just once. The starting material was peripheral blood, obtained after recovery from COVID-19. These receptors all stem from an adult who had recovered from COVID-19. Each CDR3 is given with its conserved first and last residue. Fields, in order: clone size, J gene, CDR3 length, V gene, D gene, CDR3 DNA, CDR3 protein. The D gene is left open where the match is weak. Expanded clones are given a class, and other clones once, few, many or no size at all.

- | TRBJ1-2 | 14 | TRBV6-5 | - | TGTGCCAGCAGGCAGCCCGGCCAGGGCTATGGCTACACCTTC | CASRQPGQGYGYTF
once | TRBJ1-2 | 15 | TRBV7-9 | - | TGTGCCAGCAGCTTAGCGGATAAGGCTGCTGGCGGCTACACCTTC | CASSLADKAAGGYTF
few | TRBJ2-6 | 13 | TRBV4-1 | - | TGCGCCAGCAGCCACCCTGGGGCCAACGTCCTGACTTTC | CASSHPGANVLTF
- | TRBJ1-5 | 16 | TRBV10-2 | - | TGCGCCAGCAGTGAGACCCCGGGGACCGCAAATCAGCCCCAGCATTTT | CASSETPGTANQPQHF
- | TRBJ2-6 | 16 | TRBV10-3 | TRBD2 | TGTGCCATCAGTGAGCAGACTAGCGCCGGGGCCAACGTCCTGACTTTC | CAISEQTSAGANVLTF
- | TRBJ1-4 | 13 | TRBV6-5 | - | TGTGCCAGCAGTTACGGCGGGGTCGAAAAACTGTTTTTT | CASSYGGVEKLFF
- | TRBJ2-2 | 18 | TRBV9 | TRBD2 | TGTGCCAGCAGCGTAGGACTAGCGGGCGCGTATAACACCGGGGAGCTGTTTTTT | CASSVGLAGAYNTGELFF
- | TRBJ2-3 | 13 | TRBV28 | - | TGTGCCAGCATTGGAGCGATCGGAGATACGCAGTATTTT | CASIGAIGDTQYF
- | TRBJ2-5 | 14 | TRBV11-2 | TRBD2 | TGTGCCAGCAGCTCGCTCCGGACTAGCGGGGACCAGTACTTC | CASSSLRTSGDQYF
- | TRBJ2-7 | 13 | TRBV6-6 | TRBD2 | TGTGCCAGCAGGGAACTAGCGGGAGTCGAGCAGTACTTC | CASRELAGVEQYF
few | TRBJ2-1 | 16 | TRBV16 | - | TGTGCCAGCAGCCAATCGGACAGCCTAATGGTCAATGAGCAGTTCTTC | CASSQSDSLMVNEQFF
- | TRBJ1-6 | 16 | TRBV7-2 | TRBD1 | TGTGCCAGCAGCTTATTCGGACAGGGCCTTAATTCACCCCTCCACTTT | CASSLFGQGLNSPLHF
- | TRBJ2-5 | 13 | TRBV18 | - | TGTGCCAGCTCACCAGGGGCTGGAGAGACCCAGTACTTC | CASSPGAGETQYF
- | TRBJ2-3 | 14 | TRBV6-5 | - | TGTGCCAGCAGTTGGACACCATTCACAGATACGCAGTATTTT | CASSWTPFTDTQYF
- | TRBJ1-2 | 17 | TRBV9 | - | TGTGCCAGCAGCGTAGTTCCGGACAATACAGGTTATGGGGGCTACACCTTC | CASSVVPDNTGYGGYTF
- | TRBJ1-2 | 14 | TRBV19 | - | TGTGCCAGTAGTCCCCAGGCTGGGGCAGTTGGCTACACCTTC | CASSPQAGAVGYTF
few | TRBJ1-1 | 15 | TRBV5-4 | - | TGTGCCAGCAGCCCCGGGGGACGGGGAGGAACTGAAGCTTTCTTT | CASSPGGRGGTEAFF
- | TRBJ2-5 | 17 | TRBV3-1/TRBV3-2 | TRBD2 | TGTGCCAGCAGCCAAGCTGGGGGACTAGCAGGTCAAGAGACCCAGTACTTC | CASSQAGGLAGQETQYF
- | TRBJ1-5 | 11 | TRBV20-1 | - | TGCAGTGCTCAAAGCAATCAGCCCCAGCATTTT | CSAQSNQPQHF
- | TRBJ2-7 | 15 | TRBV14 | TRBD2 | TGTGCCAGCAGCTACCTCGCGGGAGCCTACTACGAGCAGTACTTC | CASSYLAGAYYEQYF
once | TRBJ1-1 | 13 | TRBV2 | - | TGTGCCAGCAGTGTGTCTTCTATGACTGAAGCTTTCTTT | CASSVSSMTEAFF
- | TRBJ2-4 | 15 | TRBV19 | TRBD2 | TGTGCCAGTAGTAATATTCTAGCGGGGGAAAACATTCAGTACTTC | CASSNILAGENIQYF
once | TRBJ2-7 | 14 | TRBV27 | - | TGTGCCAGCAGTCGTACCAGGACTTCCTACGAGCAGTACTTC | CASSRTRTSYEQYF
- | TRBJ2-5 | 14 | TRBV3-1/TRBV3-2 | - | TGTGCCAGCAGCCAGTACACCTTCCAAGAGACCCAGTACTTC | CASSQYTFQETQYF
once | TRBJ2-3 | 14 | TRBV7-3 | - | TGTGCCAGCAGCTTACACAGGGACACAGATACGCAGTATTTT | CASSLHRDTDTQYF
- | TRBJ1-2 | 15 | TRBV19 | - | TGTGCCAGTAGTTTAGGGGGGAACAGCGGCTATGGCTACACCTTC | CASSLGGNSGYGYTF
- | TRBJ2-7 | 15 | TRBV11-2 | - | TGTGCCAGCAGCTTATCTCCACAGAGCTCCTACGAGCAGTACTTC | CASSLSPQSSYEQYF
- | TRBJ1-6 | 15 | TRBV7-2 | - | TGTGCCAGCAGCTTAGGGTGGGAACATAATTCACCCCTCCACTTT | CASSLGWEHNSPLHF
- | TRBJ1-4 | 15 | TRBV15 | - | TGTGCCACCAGCCCCGAGGTGGTAAGCGGCGAAAAACTGTTTTTT | CATSPEVVSGEKLFF
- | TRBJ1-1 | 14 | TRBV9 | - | TGTGCCAGCAGCGTAGCACCCTCGAACACTGAAGCTTTCTTT | CASSVAPSNTEAFF
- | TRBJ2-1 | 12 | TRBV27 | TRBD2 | TGTGCCACCGGGACTAGGGTATATGAGCAGTTCTTC | CATGTRVYEQFF
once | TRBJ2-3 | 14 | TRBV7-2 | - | TGTGCCAGCAGCTTAGCCTCCTGGGCAGATACGCAGTATTTT | CASSLASWADTQYF
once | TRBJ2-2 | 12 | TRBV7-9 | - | TGTGCCAGCAGTCAGGGGCCCGGGGAGCTGTTTTTT | CASSQGPGELFF
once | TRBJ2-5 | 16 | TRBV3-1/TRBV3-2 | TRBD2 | TGTGCCAGCAGCCAAGTTGCGGGGGGCCGCCAAGAGACCCAGTACTTC | CASSQVAGGRQETQYF
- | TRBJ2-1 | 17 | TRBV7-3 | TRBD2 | TGTGCCAGCAGCTCCCGTCCCGGGACTAGCGGGAACAATGAGCAGTTCTTC | CASSSRPGTSGNNEQFF
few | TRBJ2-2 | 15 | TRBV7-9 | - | TGTGCCAGCAACCAACTAGCCATCTACACCGGGGAGCTGTTTTTT | CASNQLAIYTGELFF
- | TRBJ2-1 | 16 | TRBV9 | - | TGTGCCAGCAGCGCCCAAATCCCCGAGCGGGCCGATGAGCAGTTCTTC | CASSAQIPERADEQFF
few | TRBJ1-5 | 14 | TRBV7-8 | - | TGTGCCAGCACCCCATCAGGGGGCAATCAGCCCCAGCATTTT | CASTPSGGNQPQHF
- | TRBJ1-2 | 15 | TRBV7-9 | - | TGTGCCAGCAGCTTTCCTCCCGATCGGGGTTGGGGCTACACCTTC | CASSFPPDRGWGYTF
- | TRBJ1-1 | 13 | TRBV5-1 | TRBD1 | TGCGCCAGCAGCTCCACAGGGGTCACTGAAGCTTTCTTT | CASSSTGVTEAFF
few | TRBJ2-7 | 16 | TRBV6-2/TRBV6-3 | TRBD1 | TGTGCCAGCAGTGTTGAGAAGACAGGGGGAATCTACGAGCAGTACTTC | CASSVEKTGGIYEQYF
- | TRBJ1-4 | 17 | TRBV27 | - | TGTGCCAGCAGTTTATCGGAGGGGGGTTGGAAGAATGAAAAACTGTTTTTT | CASSLSEGGWKNEKLFF
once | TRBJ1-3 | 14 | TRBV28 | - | TGTGCCAGCAGTCCTCCCGGCTATGGAAACACCATATATTTT | CASSPPGYGNTIYF
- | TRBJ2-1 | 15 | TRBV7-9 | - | TGTGCCAGCAGCCCTGGCCAGGGGAGTTACAATGAGCAGTTCTTC | CASSPGQGSYNEQFF
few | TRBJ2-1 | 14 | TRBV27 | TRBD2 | TGTGCCAGCAGTTCTATGGCGGGAGGGAATGAGCAGTTCTTC | CASSSMAGGNEQFF
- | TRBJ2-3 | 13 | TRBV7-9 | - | TGTGCCAGCAGCCCGGGGGCCACAGATACGCAGTATTTT | CASSPGATDTQYF
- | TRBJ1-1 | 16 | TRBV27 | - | TGTGCCAGCAGACCCTGGGAGGGGGGACGGAACACTGAAGCTTTCTTT | CASRPWEGGRNTEAFF
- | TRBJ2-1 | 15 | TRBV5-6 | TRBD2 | TGTGCCAGCAGCTTGCGGGCTAGCGGGATTGGTGAGCAGTTCTTC | CASSLRASGIGEQFF
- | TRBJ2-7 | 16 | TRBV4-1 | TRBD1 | TGCGCCAGCAGCCTAGTAACCGGGACAGGGTCCTACGAGCAGTACTTC | CASSLVTGTGSYEQYF
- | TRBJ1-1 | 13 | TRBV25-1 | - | TGTGCCAGCTCTCAAGGAGAGGAGACTGAAGCTTTCTTT | CASSQGEETEAFF
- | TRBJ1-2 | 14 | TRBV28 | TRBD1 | TGTGCCAGCAGTTCCCGGACAGGGCCGGATGGCTACACCTTC | CASSSRTGPDGYTF
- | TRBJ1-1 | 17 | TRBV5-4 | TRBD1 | TGTGCCAGCAGCCCGTCGGGACAGATGATACCGAACACTGAAGCTTTCTTT | CASSPSGQMIPNTEAFF
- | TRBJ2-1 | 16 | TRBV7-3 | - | TGTGCCAGCAGCTTAGCGGGCACCAGCTCCTACAATGAGCAGTTCTTC | CASSLAGTSSYNEQFF
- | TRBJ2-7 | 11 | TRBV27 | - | TGTGCCAGCGGACACTCCTACGAGCAGTACTTC | CASGHSYEQYF